These T cell receptor beta chains were read from a single sample in a study of a mutant IDH1 vaccine in newly diagnosed glioma. Method: immunoSEQ multiplex PCR; TCRdb's copy keeps in-frame clones and lacks some. Of 110,000 or so clones in the sample, 90% were seen once. No cognate antigen is known for these TCRs. Sequenced material: PBMCs, taken from a glioma patient whose treatment included an IDH1 peptide vaccine. All receptors come from a woman aged 45-59 years with glioma. Both conserved end residues are part of each CDR3. The D gene is left open where the match is weak. Size tells how often a clone was seen (once, few, many) or the class of an expanded clone, and some rows leave it out.

d_gene: NA; j_gene: TRBJ1-2; v_gene: TRBV21-1; abundance: NA; CDR3nt: TGTGCCAGCAGCAAAGCACAGGGTAACATTCTTAACTATGGCTACACCTTC; CDR3aa: CASSKAQGNILNYGYTF
d_gene: NA; j_gene: TRBJ1-1; v_gene: TRBV19; abundance: NA; CDR3nt: TGTGCCAGTAGTCCTCGAGGGGGGAACACTGAAGCTTTCTTT; CDR3aa: CASSPRGGNTEAFF
d_gene: NA; j_gene: TRBJ1-2; v_gene: TRBV6-5; abundance: NA; CDR3nt: TGTGCCAGCAGCCGCTATAAAAACTATGGCTACACCTTC; CDR3aa: CASSRYKNYGYTF
d_gene: NA; j_gene: TRBJ2-1; v_gene: TRBV7-3; abundance: NA; CDR3nt: TGTGCCAGCAGCCCCCCTGGGAGGCACAATGAGCAGTTCTTC; CDR3aa: CASSPPGRHNEQFF
d_gene: NA; j_gene: TRBJ2-7; v_gene: TRBV9; abundance: NA; CDR3nt: TGTGCCAGCAGCGTAGGTACTCTGAGCTCCTACGAGCAGTACTTC; CDR3aa: CASSVGTLSSYEQYF
d_gene: TRBD1; j_gene: TRBJ2-7; v_gene: TRBV10-2; abundance: NA; CDR3nt: TGCGCCAGCAGTGAGGCGGACAGGTCCTACGAGCAGTACTTC; CDR3aa: CASSEADRSYEQYF
d_gene: NA; j_gene: TRBJ1-1; v_gene: TRBV5-3; abundance: NA; CDR3nt: TGTGCCAGGGGCGGGAACACTGAAGCTTTCTTT; CDR3aa: CARGGNTEAFF
d_gene: NA; j_gene: TRBJ2-7; v_gene: TRBV7-3; abundance: NA; CDR3nt: TGTGCCAGCAGCTCCACCGTGGGCTACGAGCAGTACTTC; CDR3aa: CASSSTVGYEQYF
d_gene: TRBD2; j_gene: TRBJ2-3; v_gene: TRBV7-9; abundance: NA; CDR3nt: TGTGCCAGCATTTCCGGGACTAGCGAGACAGATACGCAGTATTTT; CDR3aa: CASISGTSETDTQYF
d_gene: NA; j_gene: TRBJ2-2; v_gene: TRBV7-8; abundance: NA; CDR3nt: TGTGCCAGCAGCGCGAACAGGATATTAAACACCGGGGAGCTGTTTTTT; CDR3aa: CASSANRILNTGELFF
d_gene: NA; j_gene: TRBJ2-3; v_gene: TRBV28; abundance: NA; CDR3nt: TGTGCCAGCAGTACCCCCAGATCGGGCACAGATACGCAGTATTTT; CDR3aa: CASSTPRSGTDTQYF
d_gene: TRBD2; j_gene: TRBJ2-2; v_gene: TRBV5-1; abundance: NA; CDR3nt: TGCGCCAGCAGCTCACCGGGACTAGCGGGACCCGGGGAGCTGTTTTTT; CDR3aa: CASSSPGLAGPGELFF
d_gene: NA; j_gene: TRBJ2-7; v_gene: TRBV5-4; abundance: NA; CDR3nt: TGTGCCAGCAGCACTCTGACACTCCGGGGGGAGCAGTACTTC; CDR3aa: CASSTLTLRGEQYF
d_gene: NA; j_gene: TRBJ1-4; v_gene: TRBV7-9; abundance: NA; CDR3nt: TGTGCCAGCAGCCCTGGGGGGATTAATGAAAAACTGTTTTTT; CDR3aa: CASSPGGINEKLFF
d_gene: TRBD1; j_gene: TRBJ2-5; v_gene: TRBV19; abundance: NA; CDR3nt: TGTGCCAGTAGTATCGGACAGGGGCGGGAGACCCAGTACTTC; CDR3aa: CASSIGQGRETQYF
d_gene: TRBD1; j_gene: TRBJ2-1; v_gene: TRBV5-1; abundance: NA; CDR3nt: TGCGCCAGCAGGGATATTCGGACAGGGGGCTCGGGTGAGCAGTTCTTC; CDR3aa: CASRDIRTGGSGEQFF
d_gene: NA; j_gene: TRBJ1-2; v_gene: TRBV5-4; abundance: NA; CDR3nt: TGTGCCAGCAGCTTGGTCGGCTCATATGGCTACACCTTC; CDR3aa: CASSLVGSYGYTF
d_gene: NA; j_gene: TRBJ1-1; v_gene: TRBV28; abundance: NA; CDR3nt: TGTGCCAGCAGTTCCCCTGGGACGGTGAACACTGAAGCTTTCTTT; CDR3aa: CASSSPGTVNTEAFF
d_gene: NA; j_gene: TRBJ1-2; v_gene: TRBV6-1; abundance: NA; CDR3nt: TGTGCCAGCAGCGCCCCCGAGGGCGTCCGTGGCTACACCTTC; CDR3aa: CASSAPEGVRGYTF
d_gene: NA; j_gene: TRBJ1-1; v_gene: TRBV10-3; abundance: NA; CDR3nt: TGTGCCATCAGTGAGTCGTTAAATAGTAACATGAACACTGAAGCTTTCTTT; CDR3aa: CAISESLNSNMNTEAFF
d_gene: NA; j_gene: TRBJ1-6; v_gene: TRBV5-6; abundance: NA; CDR3nt: TGTGCCAGCAGCTCCCTCCGGGATAATTCACCCCTCCACTTT; CDR3aa: CASSSLRDNSPLHF
d_gene: TRBD2; j_gene: TRBJ2-7; v_gene: TRBV6-5; abundance: NA; CDR3nt: TGTGCCAGCAGTTACGCTAGCGGGAGTTATCACGAGCAGTACTTC; CDR3aa: CASSYASGSYHEQYF
d_gene: NA; j_gene: TRBJ2-3; v_gene: TRBV14; abundance: NA; CDR3nt: TGTGCCAGCAGCCGCGCACTAGCAGATACGCAGTATTTT; CDR3aa: CASSRALADTQYF
d_gene: TRBD2; j_gene: TRBJ2-1; v_gene: TRBV6-6; abundance: NA; CDR3nt: TGTGCCAGCAGTTACGCTAGCGGGTCCTACAATGAGCAGTTCTTC; CDR3aa: CASSYASGSYNEQFF
d_gene: NA; j_gene: TRBJ1-3; v_gene: TRBV4-1; abundance: NA; CDR3nt: TGCGCCAGCAGCCAAGCGGGGTCTGGAAACACCATATATTTT; CDR3aa: CASSQAGSGNTIYF
d_gene: NA; j_gene: TRBJ1-2; v_gene: TRBV27; abundance: NA; CDR3nt: TGTGCCAGCAGTTTATCCCCCCAGGGTTCGGGCTATGGCTACACCTTC; CDR3aa: CASSLSPQGSGYGYTF
d_gene: NA; j_gene: TRBJ1-1; v_gene: TRBV6-5; abundance: NA; CDR3nt: TGTGCCAGCAGTTTCCGACAAGGCACTGAAGCTTTCTTT; CDR3aa: CASSFRQGTEAFF
d_gene: NA; j_gene: TRBJ2-7; v_gene: TRBV11-2; abundance: NA; CDR3nt: TGTGCCAGCAGCCCCGGGGGTGGCGGTAGCTCCTACGAGCAGTACTTC; CDR3aa: CASSPGGGGSSYEQYF
d_gene: TRBD1; j_gene: TRBJ2-1; v_gene: TRBV27; abundance: NA; CDR3nt: TGTGCCAGCAGTTTCTCCGGGACAGGGGGCAATGAGCAGTTCTTC; CDR3aa: CASSFSGTGGNEQFF
d_gene: NA; j_gene: TRBJ2-4; v_gene: TRBV7-9; abundance: NA; CDR3nt: TGTGCCAGCAGCTTGCCGACAGGTCAAGCCAAAAACATTCAGTACTTC; CDR3aa: CASSLPTGQAKNIQYF
d_gene: TRBD1; j_gene: TRBJ1-4; v_gene: TRBV5-1; abundance: NA; CDR3nt: TGCGCCAGCAGCTTGGGGCTTAAGGGGGCGAGGGAAAAACTGTTTTTT; CDR3aa: CASSLGLKGAREKLFF
d_gene: NA; j_gene: TRBJ2-3; v_gene: TRBV7-8; abundance: NA; CDR3nt: TGTGCCAGCAGCTTAGTAGGGGGGCGGGTTGCCACAGATACGCAGTATTTT; CDR3aa: CASSLVGGRVATDTQYF
d_gene: NA; j_gene: TRBJ2-3; v_gene: TRBV11-2; abundance: NA; CDR3nt: TGTGCCAGCAGCCCCAGCGGTTCCGACACAGATACGCAGTATTTT; CDR3aa: CASSPSGSDTDTQYF
d_gene: TRBD2; j_gene: TRBJ2-3; v_gene: TRBV10-3; abundance: NA; CDR3nt: TGTGCCATCAGTGAGGCCCGACTAGCGGGCACAGATACGCAGTATTTT; CDR3aa: CAISEARLAGTDTQYF
d_gene: TRBD1; j_gene: TRBJ1-2; v_gene: TRBV28; abundance: NA; CDR3nt: TGTGCCAGCAGTCGCACAGGGGAGGGCTATGGCTACACCTTC; CDR3aa: CASSRTGEGYGYTF
d_gene: NA; j_gene: TRBJ2-1; v_gene: TRBV28; abundance: NA; CDR3nt: TGTGCCAGCAGTACCTTCTATCAGCAGTTCTTC; CDR3aa: CASSTFYQQFF
d_gene: NA; j_gene: TRBJ2-7; v_gene: TRBV28; abundance: NA; CDR3nt: TGTGCCAGCAGTTTCAGGGACTTCGCCTCCTACGAGCAGTACTTC; CDR3aa: CASSFRDFASYEQYF
d_gene: NA; j_gene: TRBJ2-5; v_gene: TRBV18; abundance: NA; CDR3nt: TGTGCCAGCTCACCCGGGACCCTAGGGACGGAGACCCAGTACTTC; CDR3aa: CASSPGTLGTETQYF
d_gene: TRBD2; j_gene: TRBJ2-7; v_gene: TRBV7-2; abundance: NA; CDR3nt: TGTGCCAGCAGCTTGGGGACTAGCGGTGGGTCCTACGAGCAGTACTTC; CDR3aa: CASSLGTSGGSYEQYF
d_gene: NA; j_gene: TRBJ1-1; v_gene: TRBV11-3; abundance: NA; CDR3nt: TGTGCCAGCAGCTCGGAGATGAACACTGAAGCTTTCTTT; CDR3aa: CASSSEMNTEAFF
d_gene: TRBD2; j_gene: TRBJ2-7; v_gene: TRBV28; abundance: NA; CDR3nt: TGTGCCAGCAGTCCGACTAGCGGGAGGGCTCACTTC; CDR3aa: CASSPTSGRAHF
d_gene: NA; j_gene: TRBJ1-2; v_gene: TRBV7-9; abundance: NA; CDR3nt: TGTGCCAGCAGCTTACACAGAAACTATGGCTACACCTTC; CDR3aa: CASSLHRNYGYTF
d_gene: NA; j_gene: TRBJ2-3; v_gene: TRBV19; abundance: NA; CDR3nt: TGTGCCAGTAGTATAGATCTAGCGAGGGGCACAGATACGCAGTATTTT; CDR3aa: CASSIDLARGTDTQYF
d_gene: NA; j_gene: TRBJ2-2; v_gene: TRBV27; abundance: NA; CDR3nt: TGTGCCAGCAGTTTCCCAAACACCGGGGAGCTGTTTTTT; CDR3aa: CASSFPNTGELFF
d_gene: NA; j_gene: TRBJ2-2; v_gene: TRBV28; abundance: NA; CDR3nt: TGTGCCAGCAGTTTATCTGGGGCGGGATCGAACACCGGGGAGCTGTTTTTT; CDR3aa: CASSLSGAGSNTGELFF
d_gene: TRBD1; j_gene: TRBJ1-6; v_gene: TRBV25-1; abundance: few; CDR3nt: TGTGCCAGCAGTGAATTAACAGGGGCCTCACCCCTCCACTTT; CDR3aa: CASSELTGASPLHF